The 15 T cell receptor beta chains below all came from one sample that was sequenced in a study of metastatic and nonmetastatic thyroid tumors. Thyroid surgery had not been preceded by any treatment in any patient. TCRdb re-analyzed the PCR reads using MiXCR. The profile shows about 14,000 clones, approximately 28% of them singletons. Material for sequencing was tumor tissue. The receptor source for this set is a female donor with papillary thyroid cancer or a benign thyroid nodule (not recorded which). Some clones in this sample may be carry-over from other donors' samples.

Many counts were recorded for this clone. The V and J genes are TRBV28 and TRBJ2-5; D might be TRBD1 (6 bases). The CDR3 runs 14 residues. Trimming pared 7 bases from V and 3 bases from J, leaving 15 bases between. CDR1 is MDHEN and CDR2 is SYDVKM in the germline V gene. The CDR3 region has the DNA TGTGCCAGCATGTGGAGATCAGGGGAAGAGACCCAGTACTTC. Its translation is CASMWRSGEETQYF.

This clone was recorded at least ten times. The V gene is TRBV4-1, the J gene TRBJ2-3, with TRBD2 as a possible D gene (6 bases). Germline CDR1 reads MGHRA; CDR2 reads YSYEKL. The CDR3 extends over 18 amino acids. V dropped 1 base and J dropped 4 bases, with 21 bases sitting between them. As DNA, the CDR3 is TGCGCCAGCAGCCAAGCTTATGACGGGGAGGTCGGCGCAGATACGCAGTATTTT. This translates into CASSQAYDGEVGADTQYF.

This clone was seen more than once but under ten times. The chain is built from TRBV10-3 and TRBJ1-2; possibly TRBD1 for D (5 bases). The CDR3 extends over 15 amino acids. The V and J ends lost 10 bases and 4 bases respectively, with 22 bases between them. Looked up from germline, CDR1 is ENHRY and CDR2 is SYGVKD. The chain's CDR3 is CATRQCEALVYGYTF. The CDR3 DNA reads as TGTGCCACCCGACAGTGTGAAGCCCTAGTCTATGGCTACACCTTC.

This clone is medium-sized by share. DNA of the CDR3: TGTGCCAGCAGCACACATGGCCACAATTCACCCCTCCACTTT. Protein product: CASSTHGHNSPLHF. This rearrangement joins TRBV9 to TRBJ1-6; D not certain. Trimming took 4 bases from V and 7 from J, leaving 12 bases between them. The CDR3 runs to 14 residues. Germline CDR1 is SGDLS and CDR2 is YYNGEE.

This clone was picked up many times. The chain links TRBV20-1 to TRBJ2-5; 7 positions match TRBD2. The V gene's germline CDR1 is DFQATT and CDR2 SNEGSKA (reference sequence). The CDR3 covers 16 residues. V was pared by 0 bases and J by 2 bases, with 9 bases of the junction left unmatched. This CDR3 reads CSARDLVGGGQETQYF. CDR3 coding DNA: TGCAGTGCTAGAGATTTAGTGGGGGGAGGGCAAGAGACCCAGTACTTC.

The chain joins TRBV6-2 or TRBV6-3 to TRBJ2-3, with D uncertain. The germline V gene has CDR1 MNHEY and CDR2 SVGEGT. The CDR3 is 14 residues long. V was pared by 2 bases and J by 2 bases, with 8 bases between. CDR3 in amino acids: CASSYLGPTDTQYF. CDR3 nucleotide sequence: TGTGCCAGCAGTTACCTCGGACCCACAGATACGCAGTATTTT.

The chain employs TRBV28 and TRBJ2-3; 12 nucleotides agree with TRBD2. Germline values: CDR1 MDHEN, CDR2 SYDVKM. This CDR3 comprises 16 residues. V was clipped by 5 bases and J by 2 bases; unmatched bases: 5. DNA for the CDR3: TGTGCCAGCAGTACTACTAGCGGGAGGATCACAGATACGCAGTATTTT. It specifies CASSTTSGRITDTQYF.

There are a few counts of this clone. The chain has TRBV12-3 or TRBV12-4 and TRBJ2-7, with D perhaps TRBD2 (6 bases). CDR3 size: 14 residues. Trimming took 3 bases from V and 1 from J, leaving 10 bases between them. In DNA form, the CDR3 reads TGTGCCAGCAGTTTGAGCGGGCTTTCCTACGAGCAGTACTTC. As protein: CASSLSGLSYEQYF.

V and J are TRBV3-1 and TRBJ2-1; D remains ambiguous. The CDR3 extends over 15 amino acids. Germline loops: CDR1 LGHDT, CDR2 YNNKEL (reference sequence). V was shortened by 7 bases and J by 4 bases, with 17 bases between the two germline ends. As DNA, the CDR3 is TGTGCCAGCACCCCAAGTGGTCGTCAGTACAATGAGCAGTTCTTC. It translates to CASTPSGRQYNEQFF.

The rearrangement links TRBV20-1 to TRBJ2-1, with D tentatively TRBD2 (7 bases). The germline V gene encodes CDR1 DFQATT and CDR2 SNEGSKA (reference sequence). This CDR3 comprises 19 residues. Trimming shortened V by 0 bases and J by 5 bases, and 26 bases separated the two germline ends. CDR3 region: CSARDRGGHRPDKNNEQFF. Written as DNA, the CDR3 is TGCAGTGCTAGAGATAGGGGGGGTCATAGACCAGATAAAAACAATGAGCAGTTCTTC.

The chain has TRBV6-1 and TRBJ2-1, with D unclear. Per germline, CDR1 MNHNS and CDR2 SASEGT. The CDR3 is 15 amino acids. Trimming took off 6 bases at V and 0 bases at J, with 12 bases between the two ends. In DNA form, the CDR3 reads TGTGCCAGCAGCCCCCCCCGGAGCTCCTACAATGAGCAGTTCTTC. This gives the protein CASSPPRSSYNEQFF.

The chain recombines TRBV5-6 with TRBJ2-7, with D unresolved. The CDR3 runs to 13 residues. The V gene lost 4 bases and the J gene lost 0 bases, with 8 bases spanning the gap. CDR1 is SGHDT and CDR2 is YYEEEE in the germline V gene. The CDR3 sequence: CASSRYNSYEQYF. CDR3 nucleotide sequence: TGTGCCAGCAGCAGATACAACTCCTACGAGCAGTACTTC.

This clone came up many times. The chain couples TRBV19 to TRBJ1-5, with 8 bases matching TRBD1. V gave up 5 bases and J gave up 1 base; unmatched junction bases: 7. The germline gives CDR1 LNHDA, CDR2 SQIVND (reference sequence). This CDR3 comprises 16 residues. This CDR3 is CASSAQGGISNQPQHF. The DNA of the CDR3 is TGTGCCAGTAGTGCACAGGGGGGGATCAGCAATCAGCCCCAGCATTTT.

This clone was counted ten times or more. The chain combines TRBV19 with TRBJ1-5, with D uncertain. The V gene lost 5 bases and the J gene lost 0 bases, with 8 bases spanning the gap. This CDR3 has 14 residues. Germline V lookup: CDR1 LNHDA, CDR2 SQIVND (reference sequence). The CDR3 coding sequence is TGTGCCAGTAGTGGCCTTCATAGCAATCAGCCCCAGCATTTT. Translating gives CASSGLHSNQPQHF. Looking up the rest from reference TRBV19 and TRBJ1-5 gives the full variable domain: DGGITQSPKYLFRKEGQNVTLSCEQNLNHDAMYWYRQDPGQGLRLIYYSQIVNDFQKGDIAEGYSVSREKKESFPLTVTSAQKNPTAFYLCASSGLHSNQPQHFGDGTRLSIL.

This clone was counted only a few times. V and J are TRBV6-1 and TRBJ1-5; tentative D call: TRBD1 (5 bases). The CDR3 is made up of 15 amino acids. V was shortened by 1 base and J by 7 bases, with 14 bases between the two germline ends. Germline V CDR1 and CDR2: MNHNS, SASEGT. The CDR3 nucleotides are TGTGCCAGCAGTGAAGTAGGGGCGGCTGGCCAGCCCCAGCATTTT. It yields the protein CASSEVGAAGQPQHF.